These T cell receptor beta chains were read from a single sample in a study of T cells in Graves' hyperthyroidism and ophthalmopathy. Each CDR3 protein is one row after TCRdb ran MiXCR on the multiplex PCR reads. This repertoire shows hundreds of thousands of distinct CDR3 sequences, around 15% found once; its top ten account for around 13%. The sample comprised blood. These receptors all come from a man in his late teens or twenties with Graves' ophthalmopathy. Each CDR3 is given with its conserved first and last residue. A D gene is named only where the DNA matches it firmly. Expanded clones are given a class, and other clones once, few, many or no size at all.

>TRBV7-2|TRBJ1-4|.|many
CASSLDGSRAEKLFF
TGTGCCAGCAGCTTAGACGGCAGCCGAGCCGAAAAACTGTTTTTT
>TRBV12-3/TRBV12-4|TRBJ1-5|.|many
CASSPGQNSNQPQHF
TGTGCCAGCAGCCCCGGACAGAATAGCAATCAGCCCCAGCATTTT
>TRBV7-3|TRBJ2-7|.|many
CASSPRGWDLSGAYEQYF
TGTGCCAGCAGCCCCCGGGGGTGGGACCTTTCGGGGGCCTACGAGCAGTACTTC
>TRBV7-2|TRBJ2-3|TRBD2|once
CASSSGLAGHTDTQYF
TGTGCCAGCAGCTCAGGACTAGCGGGGCACACAGATACGCAGTATTTT
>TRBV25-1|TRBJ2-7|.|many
CASSDVAEVNYEQYF
TGTGCCAGCAGTGACGTAGCGGAAGTTAACTACGAGCAGTACTTC
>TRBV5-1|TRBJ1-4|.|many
CASSNAGQGYEKLFF
TGCGCCAGCAGCAATGCAGGGCAGGGCTACGAAAAACTGTTTTTT
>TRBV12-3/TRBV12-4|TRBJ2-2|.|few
CASRPINTAAGELFF
TGTGCCAGCAGACCAATTAACACCGCCGCCGGGGAGCTGTTTTTT
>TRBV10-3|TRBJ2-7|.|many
CAISESVSYEQYF
TGTGCCATCAGTGAGTCCGTCTCCTACGAGCAGTACTTC
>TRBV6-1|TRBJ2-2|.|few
CASSPGPWNTGELFF
TGTGCCAGCAGTCCGGGACCCTGGAACACCGGGGAGCTGTTTTTT
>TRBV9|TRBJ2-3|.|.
CASSFYICSAVAGWGGDTQYF
.
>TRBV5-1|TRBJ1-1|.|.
CASSLVRGLETEAFF
TGCGCCAGCAGCTTGGTGCGGGGGCTGGAGACTGAAGCTTTCTTT
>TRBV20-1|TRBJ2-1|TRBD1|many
CSARSNGAGGYLTEFF
TGCAGTGCTAGATCGAACGGGGCAGGGGGTTATTTGACGGAGTTCTTC
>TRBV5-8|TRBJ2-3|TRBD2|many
CASSRTSLTDTQYF
TGTGCCAGCAGCCGGACTAGCCTCACAGATACGCAGTATTTT
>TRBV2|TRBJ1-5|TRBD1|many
CASSETTGGNNQPQHF
TGTGCCAGCAGCGAGACTACAGGGGGAAACAATCAGCCCCAGCATTTT
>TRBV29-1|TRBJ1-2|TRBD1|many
CSAGTGDYGYTF
TGCAGCGCCGGGACAGGGGATTATGGCTACACCTTC
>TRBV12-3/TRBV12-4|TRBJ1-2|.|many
CASGTQGTGGYTF
TGTGCCAGCGGGACACAAGGGACGGGTGGCTACACCTTC
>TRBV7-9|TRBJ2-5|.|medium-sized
CASSFRLGETQYF
TGTGCCAGCAGCTTCCGCCTCGGAGAGACCCAGTACTTC
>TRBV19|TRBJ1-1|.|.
CASNNLDTEAFF
TGTGCCAGTAATAACCTCGACACTGAAGCTTTCTTT
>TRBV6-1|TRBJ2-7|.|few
CASSEALVAHDYEQYF
TGTGCCAGCAGTGAAGCGCTGGTAGCGCATGACTACGAGCAGTACTTC
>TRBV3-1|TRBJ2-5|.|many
CASSLPGYQETQYF
TGTGCCAGCAGCCTTCCGGGCTACCAAGAGACCCAGTACTTC
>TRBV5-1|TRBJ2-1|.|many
CASSLEAGPTYNEQFF
TGCGCCAGCAGCTTGGAGGCAGGACCGACCTACAATGAGCAGTTCTTC
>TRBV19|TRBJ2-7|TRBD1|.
CASSIRTGSHEQYF
TGTGCCAGTAGTATCAGGACAGGGTCCCACGAGCAGTACTTC
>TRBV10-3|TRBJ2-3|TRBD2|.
CAISRLAGSTDTQYF
TGTGCCATCAGTAGGCTAGCGGGGAGCACAGATACGCAGTATTTT
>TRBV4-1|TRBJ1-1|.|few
CASSQGLQGTGRKNTEAFF
TGCGCCAGCAGCCAAGGACTCCAGGGTACCGGACGGAAGAACACTGAAGCTTTCTTT
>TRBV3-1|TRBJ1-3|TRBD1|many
CASSLQGYGNTIYF
TGTGCCAGCAGCCTACAGGGGTACGGAAACACCATATATTTT
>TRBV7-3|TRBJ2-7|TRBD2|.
CASSSLAGAYNEQYF
TGTGCCAGCAGCTCGCTAGCGGGGGCATACAATGAGCAGTACTTC